This TCR beta chain was observed in a study of blood T cell repertoires in COVID-19. In the study overall: COVID-19 samples from acute and convalescent phases originated in the United States, Italy and Spain. Sources were T cells, B-cell-depleted T cells, or PBMCs; the material itself was cDNA or gDNA.

Original data processing: Amplification of reference gene primers was used by the study to estimate nucleated cell counts. The assay was immunoSEQ multiplex PCR, and TCRdb's table has in-frame clones only and misses some. The V and J calls and the clone size are those of that table, but D and trimming were determined from the DNA. The sample has about 48,000 clones, 65% to 80% seen once. Germline V CDR1 and CDR2: SGDLS, YYNGEE. This CDR3 is 13 amino acids long. V lost 4 bases and J 4 bases, leaving 9 bases between the germline ends. The TCR sequence derives from a human donor with active or convalescent COVID-19. The donor label of this sample is uncertain. The chain uses TRBV9 and TRBJ1-3, with D hard to call. Material for sequencing was peripheral blood. CDR3 in amino acids: CASSSHGGNTIYF. The CDR3 nucleotides are TGTGCCAGCAGCTCCCACGGGGGAAACACCATATATTTT.